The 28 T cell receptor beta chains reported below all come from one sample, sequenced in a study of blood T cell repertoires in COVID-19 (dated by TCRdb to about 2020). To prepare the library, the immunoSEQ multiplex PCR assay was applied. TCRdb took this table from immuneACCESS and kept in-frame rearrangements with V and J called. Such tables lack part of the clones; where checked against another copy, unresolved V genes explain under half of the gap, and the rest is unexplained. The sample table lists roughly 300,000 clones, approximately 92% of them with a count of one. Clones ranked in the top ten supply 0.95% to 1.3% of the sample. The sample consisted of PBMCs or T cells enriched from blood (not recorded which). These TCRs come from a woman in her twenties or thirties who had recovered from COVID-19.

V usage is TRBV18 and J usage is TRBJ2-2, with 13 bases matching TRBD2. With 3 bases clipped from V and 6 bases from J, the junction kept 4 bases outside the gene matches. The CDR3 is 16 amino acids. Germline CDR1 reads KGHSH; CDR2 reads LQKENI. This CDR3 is CASSPSLAGGPGELFF. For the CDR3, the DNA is TGTGCCAGCTCACCTTCACTAGCGGGAGGGCCCGGGGAGCTGTTTTTT.

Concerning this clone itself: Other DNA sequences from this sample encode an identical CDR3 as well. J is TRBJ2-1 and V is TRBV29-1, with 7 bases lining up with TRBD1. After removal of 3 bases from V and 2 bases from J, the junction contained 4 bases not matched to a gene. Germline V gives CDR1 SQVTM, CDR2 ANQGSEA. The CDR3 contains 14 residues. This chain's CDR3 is CSVDKGATYNEQFF. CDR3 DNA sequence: TGCAGCGTTGATAAGGGGGCTACCTACAATGAGCAGTTCTTC.

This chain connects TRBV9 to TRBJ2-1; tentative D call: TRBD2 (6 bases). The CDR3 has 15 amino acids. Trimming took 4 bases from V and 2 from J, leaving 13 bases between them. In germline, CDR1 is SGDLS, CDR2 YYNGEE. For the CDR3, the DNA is TGTGCCAGCAGCAGCGAGGGACTTGCCTACAATGAGCAGTTCTTC. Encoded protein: CASSSEGLAYNEQFF.

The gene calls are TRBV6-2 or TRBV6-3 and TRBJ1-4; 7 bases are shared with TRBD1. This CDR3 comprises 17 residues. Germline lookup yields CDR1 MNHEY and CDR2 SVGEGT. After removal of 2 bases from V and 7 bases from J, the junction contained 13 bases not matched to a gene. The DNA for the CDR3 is TGTGCCAGCAGTTACGGTGGGACAGCTTCACGCGGTGAAAAACTGTTTTTT. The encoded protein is CASSYGGTASRGEKLFF.

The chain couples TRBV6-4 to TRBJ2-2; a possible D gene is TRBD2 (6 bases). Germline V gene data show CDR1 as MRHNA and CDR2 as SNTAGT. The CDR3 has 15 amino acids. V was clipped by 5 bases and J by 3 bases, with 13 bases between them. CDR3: CASSKVGSDTGELFF. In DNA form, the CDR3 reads TGTGCCAGCAGTAAGGTCGGGAGCGACACCGGGGAGCTGTTTTTT.

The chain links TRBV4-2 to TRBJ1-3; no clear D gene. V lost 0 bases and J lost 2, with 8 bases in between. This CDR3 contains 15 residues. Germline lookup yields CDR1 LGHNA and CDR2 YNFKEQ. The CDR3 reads CASSQDSGAGNTIYF. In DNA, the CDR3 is TGTGCCAGCAGCCAAGATTCCGGGGCTGGAAACACCATATATTTT.

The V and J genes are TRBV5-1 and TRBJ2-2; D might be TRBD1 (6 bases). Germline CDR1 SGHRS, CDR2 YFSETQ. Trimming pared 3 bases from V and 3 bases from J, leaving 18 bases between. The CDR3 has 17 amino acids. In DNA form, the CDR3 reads TGCGCCAGCAGCTATTCATCGACAGGAAGGTACACCGGGGAGCTGTTTTTT. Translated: CASSYSSTGRYTGELFF.

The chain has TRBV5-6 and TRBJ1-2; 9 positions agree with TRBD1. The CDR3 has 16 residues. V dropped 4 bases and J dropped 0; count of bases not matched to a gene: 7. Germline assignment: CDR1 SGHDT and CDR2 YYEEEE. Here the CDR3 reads CASSLGQGKANYGYTF. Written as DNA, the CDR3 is TGTGCCAGCAGCCTCGGACAGGGGAAGGCTAACTATGGCTACACCTTC.

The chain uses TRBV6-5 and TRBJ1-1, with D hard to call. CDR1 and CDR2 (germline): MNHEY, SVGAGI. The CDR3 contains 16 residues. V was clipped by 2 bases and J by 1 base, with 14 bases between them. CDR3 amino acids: CASSYNSRHRNTEAFF. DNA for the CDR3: TGTGCCAGCAGTTACAACAGTAGACACCGGAACACTGAAGCTTTCTTT.

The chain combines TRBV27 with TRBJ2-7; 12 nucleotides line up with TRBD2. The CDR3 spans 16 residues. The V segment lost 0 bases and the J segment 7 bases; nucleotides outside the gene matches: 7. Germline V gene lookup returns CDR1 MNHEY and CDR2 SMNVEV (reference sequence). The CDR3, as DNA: TGTGCCAGCAGTTTATCATCTAGCGGGAGGGCCTGGGAGCAGTACTTC. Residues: CASSLSSSGRAWEQYF.

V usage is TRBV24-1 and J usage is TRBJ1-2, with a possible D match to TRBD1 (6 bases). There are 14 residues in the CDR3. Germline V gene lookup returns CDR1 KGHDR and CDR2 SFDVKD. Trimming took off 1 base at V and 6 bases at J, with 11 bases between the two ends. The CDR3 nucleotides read TGTGCCACCAGTGATTTAGGCGACAGGCATGGCTACACCTTC. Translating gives CATSDLGDRHGYTF.

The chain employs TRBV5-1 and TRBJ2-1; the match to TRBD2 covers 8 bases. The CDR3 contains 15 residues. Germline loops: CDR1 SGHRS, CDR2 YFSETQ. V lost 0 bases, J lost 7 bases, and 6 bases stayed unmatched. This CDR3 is CASSLDLAGPNEQFF. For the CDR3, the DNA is TGCGCCAGCAGCTTGGATCTAGCGGGTCCTAATGAGCAGTTCTTC.

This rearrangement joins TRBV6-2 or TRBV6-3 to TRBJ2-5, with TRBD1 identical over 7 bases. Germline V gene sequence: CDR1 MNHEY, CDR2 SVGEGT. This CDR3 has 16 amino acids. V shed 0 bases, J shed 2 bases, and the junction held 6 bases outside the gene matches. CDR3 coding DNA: TGTGCCAGCAGTTACTCCGGACAGGTCTTACAAGAGACCCAGTACTTC. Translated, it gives CASSYSGQVLQETQYF.

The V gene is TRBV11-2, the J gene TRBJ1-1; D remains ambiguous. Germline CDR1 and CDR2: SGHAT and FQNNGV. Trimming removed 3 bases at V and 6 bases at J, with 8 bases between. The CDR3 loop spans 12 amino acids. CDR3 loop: CASSLIGAEAFF. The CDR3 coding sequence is TGTGCCAGCAGCTTGATCGGAGCTGAAGCTTTCTTT. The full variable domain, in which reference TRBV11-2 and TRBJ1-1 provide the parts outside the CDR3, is EAGVAQSPRYKIIEKRQSVAFWCNPISGHATLYWYQQILGQGPKLLIQFQNNGVVDDSQLPKDRFSAERLKGVDSTLKIQPAKLEDSAVYLCASSLIGAEAFFGQGTRLTVV.

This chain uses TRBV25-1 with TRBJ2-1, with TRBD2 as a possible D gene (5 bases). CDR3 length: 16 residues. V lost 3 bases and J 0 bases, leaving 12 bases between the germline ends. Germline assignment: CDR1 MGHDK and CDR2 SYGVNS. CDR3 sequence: CASSDFAGSSYNEQFF. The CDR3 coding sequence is TGTGCCAGCAGTGACTTCGCGGGCAGCTCCTACAATGAGCAGTTCTTC.

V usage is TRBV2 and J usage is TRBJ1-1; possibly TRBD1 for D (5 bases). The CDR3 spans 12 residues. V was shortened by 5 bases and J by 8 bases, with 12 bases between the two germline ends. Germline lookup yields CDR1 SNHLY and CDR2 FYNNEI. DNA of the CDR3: TGTGCCAGCAGTCAACTTGACAGAGAAGCTTTCTTT. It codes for CASSQLDREAFF.

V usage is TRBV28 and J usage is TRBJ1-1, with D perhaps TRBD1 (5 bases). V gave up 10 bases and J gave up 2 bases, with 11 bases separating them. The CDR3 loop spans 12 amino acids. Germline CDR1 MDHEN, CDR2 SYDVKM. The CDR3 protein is CATWGVNTEAFF. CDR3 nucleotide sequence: TGTGCCACCTGGGGGGTTAACACTGAAGCTTTCTTT.

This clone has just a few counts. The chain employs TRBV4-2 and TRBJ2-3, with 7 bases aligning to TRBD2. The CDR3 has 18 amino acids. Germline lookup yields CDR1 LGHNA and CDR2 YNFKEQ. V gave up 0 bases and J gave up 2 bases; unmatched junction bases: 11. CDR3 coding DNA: TGTGCCAGCAGCCAAGACCTTTCCGCTAGCGGAGTCACAGATACGCAGTATTTT. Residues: CASSQDLSASGVTDTQYF.

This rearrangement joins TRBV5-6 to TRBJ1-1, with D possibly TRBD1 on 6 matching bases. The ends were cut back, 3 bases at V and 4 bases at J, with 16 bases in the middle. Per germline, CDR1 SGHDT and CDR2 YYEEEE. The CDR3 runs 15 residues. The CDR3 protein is CASSSRQRGATEAFF. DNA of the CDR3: TGTGCCAGCAGCTCCAGGCAGCGGGGGGCCACTGAAGCTTTCTTT.

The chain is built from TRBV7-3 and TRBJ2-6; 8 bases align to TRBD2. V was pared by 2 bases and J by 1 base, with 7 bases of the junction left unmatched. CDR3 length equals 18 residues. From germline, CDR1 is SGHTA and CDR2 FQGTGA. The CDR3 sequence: CASSLQLADASGANVLTF. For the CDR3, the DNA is TGTGCCAGCAGCTTACAACTAGCGGACGCTTCTGGGGCCAACGTCCTGACTTTC.

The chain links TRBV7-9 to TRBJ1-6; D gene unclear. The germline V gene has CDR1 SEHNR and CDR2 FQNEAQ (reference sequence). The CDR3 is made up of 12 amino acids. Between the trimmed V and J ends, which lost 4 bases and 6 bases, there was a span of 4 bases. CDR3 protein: CASSSGNSPLHF. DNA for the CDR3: TGTGCCAGCAGCTCGGGTAATTCACCCCTCCACTTT.

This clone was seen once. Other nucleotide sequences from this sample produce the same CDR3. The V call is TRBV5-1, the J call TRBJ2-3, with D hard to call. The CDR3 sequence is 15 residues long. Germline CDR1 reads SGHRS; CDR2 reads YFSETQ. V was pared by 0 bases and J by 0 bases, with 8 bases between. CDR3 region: CASSLDSTSTDTQYF. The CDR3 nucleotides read TGCGCCAGCAGCTTGGACAGTACTAGCACAGATACGCAGTATTTT.

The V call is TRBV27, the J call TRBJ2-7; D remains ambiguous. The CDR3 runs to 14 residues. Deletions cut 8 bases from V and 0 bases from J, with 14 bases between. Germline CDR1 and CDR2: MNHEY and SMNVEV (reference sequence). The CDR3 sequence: CASPWMESSYEQYF. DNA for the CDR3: TGTGCCAGCCCGTGGATGGAGAGCTCCTACGAGCAGTACTTC.

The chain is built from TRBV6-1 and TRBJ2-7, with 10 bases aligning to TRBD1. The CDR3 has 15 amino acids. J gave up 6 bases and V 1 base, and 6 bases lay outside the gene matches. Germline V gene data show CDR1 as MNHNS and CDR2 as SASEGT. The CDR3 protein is CASSEVYDRGREQYF. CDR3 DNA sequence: TGTGCCAGCAGTGAAGTTTATGACAGGGGGCGCGAGCAGTACTTC.

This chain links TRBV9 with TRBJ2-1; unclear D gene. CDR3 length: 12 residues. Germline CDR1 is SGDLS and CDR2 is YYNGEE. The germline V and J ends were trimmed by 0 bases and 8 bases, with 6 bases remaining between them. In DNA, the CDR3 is TGTGCCAGCAGCGTAGCTGAGGATGAGCAGTTCTTC. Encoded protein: CASSVAEDEQFF. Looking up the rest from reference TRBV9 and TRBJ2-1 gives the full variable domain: DSGVTQTPKHLITATGQRVTLRCSPRSGDLSVYWYQQSLDQGLQFLIQYYNGEERAKGNILERFSAQQFPDLHSELNLSSLELGDSALYFCASSVAEDEQFFGPGTRLTVL.

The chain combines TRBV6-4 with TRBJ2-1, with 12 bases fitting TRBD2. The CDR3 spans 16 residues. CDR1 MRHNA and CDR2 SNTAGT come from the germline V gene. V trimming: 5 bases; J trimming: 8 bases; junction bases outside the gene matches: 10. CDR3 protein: CASSPGLAGLSDEQFF. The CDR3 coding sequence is TGTGCCAGCAGTCCTGGACTAGCGGGATTAAGTGATGAGCAGTTCTTC.

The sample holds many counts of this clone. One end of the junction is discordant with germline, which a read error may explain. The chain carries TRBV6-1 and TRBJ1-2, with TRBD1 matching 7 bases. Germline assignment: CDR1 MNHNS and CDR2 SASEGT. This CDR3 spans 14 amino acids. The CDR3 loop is CASREDRVTDGYTF. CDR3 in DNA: TGTGCCAGCAGGGAAGACAGGGTAACGGATGGCTACACCTTC.

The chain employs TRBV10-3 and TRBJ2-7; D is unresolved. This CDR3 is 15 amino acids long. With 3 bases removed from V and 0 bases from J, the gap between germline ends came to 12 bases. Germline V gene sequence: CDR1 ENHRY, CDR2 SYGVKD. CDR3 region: CAISDSGSSSYEQYF. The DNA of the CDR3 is TGTGCCATCAGTGATAGTGGATCTAGCTCCTACGAGCAGTACTTC.